Sequencing of this TCR beta chain was carried out in a study of T cell responses to AZD1222 COVID-19 vaccine. Notes on the study in general: Close to half of all spike-specific TCRs reportedly target regions of the variants that are unmutated. Spike as a whole was targeted by vaccine-associated CD4 TCRs, dominant at 160-218 and 743-854.

In this sample, this clone turned up once. Its antigen remains unknown. Sequencing used immunoSEQ multiplex PCR; TCRdb keeps in-frame clones, though not all of them. The sample comprises approximately 170,000 clones, around 90% of which are singletons, and 0.95% to 1.1% rests with the top ten. CDR1 GTSNPN and CDR2 SVGIG come from the germline V gene (reference sequence). The V gene lost 3 bases and the J gene lost 3 bases, with 14 bases spanning the gap. The CDR3 length is 15 residues. This TCR derives from an adult who received the AZD1222 COVID-19 vaccine. The sequenced sample was peripheral blood, obtained 28 days after the second AZD1222 dose. This chain uses TRBV30 with TRBJ2-2; D perhaps matches TRBD1 (6 bases). This chain's CDR3 is CAWSPTGLDTGELFF. CDR3 DNA: TGTGCCTGGAGCCCCACAGGGTTGGACACCGGGGAGCTGTTTTTT.